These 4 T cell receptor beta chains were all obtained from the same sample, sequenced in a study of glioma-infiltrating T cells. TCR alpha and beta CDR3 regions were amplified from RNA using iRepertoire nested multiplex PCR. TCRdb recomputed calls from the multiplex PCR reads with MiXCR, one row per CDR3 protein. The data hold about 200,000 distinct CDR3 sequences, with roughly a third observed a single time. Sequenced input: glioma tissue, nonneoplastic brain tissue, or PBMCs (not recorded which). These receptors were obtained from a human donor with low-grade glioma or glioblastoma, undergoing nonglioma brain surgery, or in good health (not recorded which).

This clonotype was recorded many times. CDR3 residues: CATSDQTRGRENQPQHF. CDR3 nucleotide sequence: TGTGCCACCAGTGACCAAACCAGGGGAAGGGAAAATCAGCCCCAGCATTTT. This chain joins TRBV24-1 and TRBJ1-5, with D possibly matching TRBD1 (6 bases). CDR1 is KGHDR and CDR2 is SFDVKD in the germline V gene. V was trimmed by 4 bases and J by 4 bases, leaving 19 bases between them. This CDR3 is 17 amino acids long.

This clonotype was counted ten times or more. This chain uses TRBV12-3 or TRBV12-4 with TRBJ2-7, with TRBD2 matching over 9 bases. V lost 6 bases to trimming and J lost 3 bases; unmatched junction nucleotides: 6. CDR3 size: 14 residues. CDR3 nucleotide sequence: TGTGCCAGCAGATCTTCGCGGGGGGGCTACGAGCAGTACTTC. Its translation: CASRSSRGGYEQYF.

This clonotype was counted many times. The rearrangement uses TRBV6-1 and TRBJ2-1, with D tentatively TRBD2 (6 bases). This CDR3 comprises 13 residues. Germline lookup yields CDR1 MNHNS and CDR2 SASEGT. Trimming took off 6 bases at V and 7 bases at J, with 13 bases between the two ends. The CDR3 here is CASSPSGGNEQFF. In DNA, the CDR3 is TGTGCCAGCAGCCCAAGTGGAGGGAATGAGCAGTTCTTC.

DNA for the CDR3: TGTGCCAGCAGCCAAGCTAGCGGGACCGAGCAGTACTTC. Amino acid sequence: CASSQASGTEQYF. This chain links TRBV14 with TRBJ2-7; TRBD2 matches 9 bases. J gave up 6 bases and V 1 base, and 1 base lay outside the gene matches. The germline V gene encodes CDR1 SGHDN and CDR2 FVKESK. This CDR3 comprises 13 residues.